Presented here are 31 T cell receptor beta chains from one specimen sequenced in a study of human T cells and chemical hapten exposure. The sample's time point: patch test 1, 2 weeks after DPC sensitization. This sample's treatment: therapeutic diphenylcyclopropenone sensitization with weekly scalp DPC. A single record per CDR3 protein comes from TCRdb applying MiXCR to the RACE reads. The data show under 130,000 distinct CDR3 sequences, approximately 10% seen once. The sequenced sample was whole blood, obtained in connection with sensitization to the hapten diphenylcyclopropenone (DPC). These receptors were collected from a woman between 35 and 50 years old with alopecia areata. Some clones in this sample may be carry-over from other donors' samples.

A note on this clonotype: A clone one base away is much larger, so this may be a read error. The chain uses TRBV2 and TRBJ2-7; D is undetermined. V dropped 7 bases and J dropped 2 bases, with 18 bases sitting between them. The V gene's germline CDR1 is SNHLY and CDR2 FYNNEI. The CDR3 sequence is 15 residues long. The CDR3: CASKVAPARTYEQYF. CDR3 nucleotide sequence: TGTGCCAGCAAGGTCGCACCCGCCAGGACCTACGAGCAGTACTTC.

This clonotype was observed a few times. This sequence joins TRBV27 and TRBJ2-1; no definite D call. Trimming took 0 bases from V and 7 from J, leaving 10 bases between them. The germline V gene encodes CDR1 MNHEY and CDR2 SMNVEV (reference sequence). The CDR3 length is 14 residues. CDR3 coding DNA: TGTGCCAGCAGTTTATCGACGGCAGGAAATGAGCAGTTCTTC. It encodes CASSLSTAGNEQFF.

This clonotype was detected a few times. V and J are TRBV7-2 and TRBJ2-5, with D perhaps matching TRBD1 (6 bases). Trimming removed 5 bases at V and 2 bases at J, with 15 bases between. The V gene's germline CDR1 is SGHTA and CDR2 FQGNSA. The CDR3 covers 15 residues. The DNA for the CDR3 is TGTGCCAGCAGCACCCTTCCGGGACAACAAGAGACCCAGTACTTC. It translates to CASSTLPGQQETQYF.

This clonotype was seen more than once but under ten times. The chain uses TRBV15 and TRBJ2-5; 10 bases agree with TRBD1. The trim removed 3 bases at V and 4 bases at J, leaving 8 bases unmatched. Germline-derived CDR1 and CDR2 are LNHNV and YYDKDF (reference sequence). The CDR3 consists of 16 residues. The CDR3 sequence: CATSREGQGTPETQYF. CDR3 nucleotide sequence: TGTGCCACCAGCAGGGAGGGACAGGGGACGCCAGAGACCCAGTACTTC.

The chain joins TRBV4-2 to TRBJ2-5, with D maybe TRBD1 (6 bases). CDR1 and CDR2 from the germline V gene are LGHNA and YNFKEQ. V was cut by 1 base and J by 0 bases, with 12 bases left in between. The CDR3 has 16 amino acids. CDR3 coding DNA: TGTGCCAGCAGCCAAGGGGGGCGGACAGACCAAGAGACCCAGTACTTC. Its protein product is CASSQGGRTDQETQYF.

This clonotype was seen repeatedly, ten times or more. J is TRBJ2-7 and V is TRBV29-1, with 8 bases lining up with TRBD1. The CDR3 has 13 residues. V trimming: 3 bases; J trimming: 3 bases; junction bases outside the gene matches: 4. The germline V gene encodes CDR1 SQVTM and CDR2 ANQGSEA. The CDR3 coding sequence is TGCAGCGTTGATGGTACAGGGGGCTACGAGCAGTACTTC. This gives the protein CSVDGTGGYEQYF.

This clonotype occurred a few times. The rearrangement joins TRBV7-2 to TRBJ1-4; D remains unclear. Per germline, CDR1 SGHTA and CDR2 FQGNSA. This CDR3 has 15 residues. V was shortened by 2 bases and J by 0 bases, with 7 bases between the two germline ends. The CDR3 loop is CASSLRSTTNEKLFF. As DNA, the CDR3 is TGTGCCAGCAGCTTAAGGTCAACAACTAATGAAAAACTGTTTTTT.

This clonotype appeared a few times. CDR3 in DNA: TGTGCCAGCAGCTTAGACCCGGTCCTAGAGCAGTTCTTC. The encoded protein is CASSLDPVLEQFF. The rearrangement uses TRBV11-2 and TRBJ2-1, with unresolved D. The CDR3 is 13 residues long. Per the germline V gene, CDR1 is SGHAT and CDR2 is FQNNGV. Trimming cost V 0 bases and J 10 bases, with 10 bases left between them.

The J gene is TRBJ2-7, the V gene TRBV12-3 or TRBV12-4; a weak D match, TRBD1 (5 bases). The V end was cut by 0 bases, the J end by 3 bases, with 9 bases between. The CDR3 sequence is 14 residues long. This CDR3 reads CASSLALRGYEQYF. In nucleotides, the CDR3 is TGTGCCAGCAGTTTAGCGTTAAGGGGCTACGAGCAGTACTTC.

This clonotype was detected a few times. V usage is TRBV4-1 and J usage is TRBJ2-7; 9 positions match TRBD2. The CDR3 is 14 residues long. Germline assignment: CDR1 MGHRA and CDR2 YSYEKL. V gave up 5 bases and J gave up 2 bases; unmatched junction bases: 4. The CDR3 protein is CASSLAGATYEQYF. CDR3 in DNA: TGCGCCAGCAGCTTAGCGGGAGCAACCTACGAGCAGTACTTC.

At least ten counts were recorded for this clonotype. V and J are TRBV7-2 and TRBJ1-2; 10 bases align to TRBD1. The ends lost 5 bases at V and 5 bases at J; junction bases unmatched: 8. This CDR3 is 15 amino acids long. The V gene's germline CDR1 is SGHTA and CDR2 FQGNSA. Written as DNA, the CDR3 is TGTGCCAGCAGCCCAAGACAGGGGGCAGGGTATGGCTACACCTTC. This translates into CASSPRQGAGYGYTF.

This clonotype appeared many times. The V and J genes are TRBV7-2 and TRBJ2-2; D not resolved. Germline V CDR1 and CDR2: SGHTA, FQGNSA. The CDR3 consists of 14 residues. Trimming removed 2 bases from V and 0 bases from J, with 4 bases in between. CDR3: CASSLRSNTGELFF. The CDR3 DNA reads as TGTGCCAGCAGCTTACGCTCGAACACCGGGGAGCTGTTTTTT.

This clonotype was observed a handful of times. The gene calls are TRBV15 and TRBJ2-1; D is undetermined. V was shortened by 4 bases and J by 13 bases, with 14 bases between the two germline ends. The CDR3 extends over 12 amino acids. Germline-derived CDR1 and CDR2 are LNHNV and YYDKDF (reference sequence). CDR3 DNA sequence: TGTGCCACCAGCACAGCCGCTCGAGTTCAGTTCTTC. Translating it yields CATSTAARVQFF.

This clonotype was observed many times. The chain links TRBV3-1 to TRBJ2-3, with TRBD2 identical over 11 bases. The germline V gene has CDR1 LGHDT and CDR2 YNNKEL (reference sequence). J gave up 2 bases and V 5 bases, and 6 bases lay outside the gene matches. This CDR3 has 16 amino acids. CDR3 sequence (DNA): TGTGCCAGCAGCTTTACTAGCGGGGGCTTCACAGATACGCAGTATTTT. Its protein product is CASSFTSGGFTDTQYF.

In its sample, this clonotype was seen a few times. The V gene is TRBV30, the J gene TRBJ2-7, with 7 bases identical to TRBD1. The CDR3 runs 12 residues. The trim removed 4 bases at V and 5 bases at J, leaving 5 bases unmatched. Per germline, CDR1 GTSNPN and CDR2 SVGIG (reference sequence). CDR3 amino acids: CAWKQGSHEQYF. DNA for the CDR3: TGTGCCTGGAAACAGGGGTCGCACGAGCAGTACTTC.

At least ten counts were recorded for this clonotype. The chain is built from TRBV18 and TRBJ2-2; tentatively, D is TRBD1 (6 bases). CDR1 is KGHSH, CDR2 LQKENI, per germline. V was cut by 2 bases and J by 1 base, with 11 bases left in between. The CDR3 extends over 16 amino acids. CDR3 coding DNA: TGTGCCAGCTCACCAGGACAGATAAGGAACACCGGGGAGCTGTTTTTT. It translates to CASSPGQIRNTGELFF.

This clonotype appeared a few times. The chain employs TRBV7-9 and TRBJ1-5, with a weak D call TRBD1 (5 bases). The V and J ends lost 0 bases and 0 bases respectively, with 12 bases between them. The CDR3 covers 17 residues. Germline CDR1 and CDR2: SEHNR and FQNEAQ (reference sequence). As DNA, the CDR3 is TGTGCCAGCAGCTTAGCGGGGGGGATGTATAGCAATCAGCCCCAGCATTTT. This codes for CASSLAGGMYSNQPQHF.

This clonotype was counted many times. V gene TRBV2 combines with J gene TRBJ1-6, with D perhaps TRBD1 (5 bases). The germline CDR1 and CDR2 sequences are SNHLY and FYNNEI. V was clipped by 3 bases and J by 4 bases, with 16 bases between them. This CDR3 has 17 amino acids. The CDR3 sequence: CASSEGGGRAYNSPLHF. In nucleotides, the CDR3 is TGTGCCAGCAGTGAGGGTGGGGGAAGAGCTTATAATTCACCCCTCCACTTT.

The chain employs TRBV7-2 and TRBJ2-1; D perhaps matches TRBD2 (6 bases). V dropped 5 bases and J dropped 3 bases, with 14 bases sitting between them. CDR1 and CDR2 (germline): SGHTA, FQGNSA. The CDR3 totals 15 residues. CDR3: CASSPQRADYNEQFF. The CDR3 DNA follows: TGTGCCAGCAGCCCACAGCGGGCGGACTACAATGAGCAGTTCTTC. The full variable domain, its missing parts supplied by reference TRBV7-2 and TRBJ2-1, is GAGVSQSPSNKVTEKGKDVELRCDPISGHTALYWYRQSLGQGLEFLIYFQGNSAPDKSGLPSDRFSAERTGGSVSTLTIQRTQQEDSAVYLCASSPQRADYNEQFFGPGTRLTVL.

This clonotype occurred many times. The chain couples TRBV6-6 to TRBJ2-5; D possibly matches TRBD1 or TRBD2 (5 bases each). The germline CDR1 and CDR2 sequences are MNHNY and SVGAGI (reference sequence). The V end lost 6 bases, the J end lost 4 bases, and 18 bases lay between the germline ends. CDR3 length equals 15 residues. CDR3 coding DNA: TGTGCCAGCAGCCGATCAGGGACCCTAACAGAGACCCAGTACTTC. This encodes CASSRSGTLTETQYF.

A few counts support this clonotype. The chain links TRBV6-2 or TRBV6-3 to TRBJ2-1; tentatively, D is TRBD2 (6 bases). In germline, CDR1 is MNHEY, CDR2 SVGEGT. This CDR3 region has 15 residues. Trimming took 4 bases from V and 4 from J, leaving 14 bases between them. CDR3 residues: CASSLGLGGYNEQFF. The CDR3 DNA follows: TGTGCCAGCAGTTTAGGGCTGGGGGGATACAATGAGCAGTTCTTC.

This clonotype was counted a few times. The chain is built from TRBV7-2 and TRBJ2-7, with D possibly being TRBD1 (5 bases). CDR1 and CDR2 from the germline V gene are SGHTA and FQGNSA. This CDR3 is built from 15 residues. The V and J ends lost 1 base and 9 bases respectively, with 19 bases between them. CDR3 DNA: TGTGCCAGCAGCTTAGTCGGCGCAAACCAGGGCGGGCAGTACTTC. It translates to CASSLVGANQGGQYF. Looking up the rest from reference TRBV7-2 and TRBJ2-7 gives the full variable domain: GAGVSQSPSNKVTEKGKDVELRCDPISGHTALYWYRQSLGQGLEFLIYFQGNSAPDKSGLPSDRFSAERTGGSVSTLTIQRTQQEDSAVYLCASSLVGANQGGQYFGPGTRLTVT.

This clonotype came up a few times. The genes are TRBV7-2 and TRBJ2-3; D is unresolved. The CDR3 consists of 13 residues. V was pared by 2 bases and J by 5 bases, with 8 bases between. Germline V lookup: CDR1 SGHTA, CDR2 FQGNSA. The CDR3 reads CASSLSWRDTQYF. CDR3 nucleotides: TGTGCCAGCAGCTTATCCTGGAGAGATACGCAGTATTTT. The full variable domain, with the rest looked up from reference TRBV7-2 and TRBJ2-3, is GAGVSQSPSNKVTEKGKDVELRCDPISGHTALYWYRQSLGQGLEFLIYFQGNSAPDKSGLPSDRFSAERTGGSVSTLTIQRTQQEDSAVYLCASSLSWRDTQYFGPGTRLTVL.

The sample holds many counts of this clonotype. V is TRBV19 and J is TRBJ1-2; D call uncertain. Germline CDR1 and CDR2: LNHDA and SQIVND (reference sequence). V gave up 3 bases and J gave up 2 bases, with 13 bases separating them. This CDR3 spans 15 amino acids. CDR3 in amino acids: CASSIKAGRNYGYTF. The CDR3 DNA is TGTGCCAGTAGTATTAAGGCAGGACGAAACTATGGCTACACCTTC.

This clonotype was observed many times. V usage is TRBV19 and J usage is TRBJ2-2; tentatively, D is TRBD1 (6 bases). Trimming removed 5 bases at V and 1 base at J, with 11 bases between. The CDR3 runs 15 residues. The germline V gene encodes CDR1 LNHDA and CDR2 SQIVND (reference sequence). This CDR3 reads CASSQDRRNTGELFF. The CDR3, as DNA: TGTGCCAGTAGTCAGGACAGAAGGAACACCGGGGAGCTGTTTTTT.

The CDR3 spells CSATQGFGRYGYTF. CDR3 nucleotides: TGCAGTGCCACACAGGGTTTTGGGCGATATGGCTACACCTTC. This chain connects TRBV20-1 to TRBJ1-2, with a possible D match to TRBD1 (6 bases). The CDR3 runs to 14 residues. Germline V gene data show CDR1 as DFQATT and CDR2 as SNEGSKA (reference sequence). The V gene lost 6 bases and the J gene lost 5 bases, with 19 bases spanning the gap.

This clonotype was seen more than once but under ten times. The chain recombines TRBV6-5 with TRBJ1-2, with 7 bases aligning to TRBD1. Germline loops: CDR1 MNHEY, CDR2 SVGAGI. The CDR3 spans 14 residues. V lost 8 bases, J lost 7 bases, and 13 bases stayed unmatched. The CDR3 coding sequence is TGTGCCAGCGGGCCAGACAGGGCTTCTTTTGGCTACACCTTC. Translated: CASGPDRASFGYTF.

This clonotype came up many times. The CDR3 region has the DNA TGTGCCAGTAGTCAAGCATCCCACACAGATACGCAGTATTTT. This encodes CASSQASHTDTQYF. This chain joins TRBV19 and TRBJ2-3; unclear D gene. The CDR3 has 14 amino acids. The germline gives CDR1 LNHDA, CDR2 SQIVND (reference sequence). V lost 5 bases to trimming and J lost 2 bases, with 11 bases between them.

This clonotype was seen a handful of times. The chain recombines TRBV12-3 or TRBV12-4 with TRBJ2-5; maybe TRBD1 (5 bases). Trimming removed 6 bases at V and 1 base at J, with 12 bases between. The CDR3 covers 14 residues. The CDR3 loop is CASSLLDTQETQYF. The CDR3 DNA reads as TGTGCCAGCAGCCTACTGGACACCCAAGAGACCCAGTACTTC.

Comment on this clonotype: This may be a read error: a much more frequent sequence differs by one nucleotide. The J gene is TRBJ2-7, the V gene TRBV12-3 or TRBV12-4; D is possibly TRBD2 (5 bases). The CDR3 sequence is 16 residues long. The V gene lost 6 bases and the J gene lost 6 bases, with 24 bases spanning the gap. Here the CDR3 reads CASRGSARPRDAEQYF. The CDR3, as DNA: TGTGCCAGCAGGGGATCAGCCAGGCCCCGGGATGCCGAGCAGTACTTC.

This chain joins TRBV20-1 and TRBJ1-5, with 12 bases matching TRBD1. The germline V gene encodes CDR1 DFQATT and CDR2 SNEGSKA (reference sequence). The CDR3 is 15 amino acids. V shed 5 bases, J shed 5 bases, and the junction held 7 bases outside the gene matches. The CDR3 region is CSAVPGQGAYQPQHF. CDR3 in DNA: TGCAGTGCTGTACCGGGACAGGGGGCCTATCAGCCCCAGCATTTT.